These 29 T cell receptor beta chains were all obtained from the same sample, sequenced in a study of T cell responses to AZD1222 COVID-19 vaccine. TCRdb keeps only in-frame clones here, not all; method: immunoSEQ multiplex PCR. The table records about 160,000 clones, 90% to 95% of them present only once. Material: peripheral blood, obtained 28 days after the second AZD1222 dose. The receptors originated from an adult who received the AZD1222 COVID-19 vaccine.

The chain is built from TRBV19 and TRBJ1-2, with D unclear. Germline V gene lookup returns CDR1 LNHDA and CDR2 SQIVND (reference sequence). The CDR3 is 14 residues long. Trimming shortened V by 4 bases and J by 8 bases, and 17 bases separated the two germline ends. CDR3 nucleotides: TGTGCCAGTAGTAAAGGCCAGCCGCTCGGAGGCTACACCTTC. Translated: CASSKGQPLGGYTF.

The chain employs TRBV21-1 and TRBJ2-7; the listed D gene, TRBD2, was not tested against the DNA. TRBV21-1 is a listed pseudogene. The CDR3 length is 11 residues. The CDR3 DNA follows: TGTGCCGCGCGGGGAGGCTACGAGCAGTACTTC. It encodes CAARGGYEQYF.

The chain combines TRBV27 with TRBJ2-4, with D perhaps matching TRBD2 (5 bases). Germline assignment: CDR1 MNHEY and CDR2 SMNVEV (reference sequence). The germline V and J ends were trimmed by 5 bases and 1 base, with 9 bases remaining between them. The CDR3 is 14 residues long. DNA of the CDR3: TGTGCCAGCAGTCCCTCGGGGGCCAAAAACATTCAGTACTTC. Amino acid sequence: CASSPSGAKNIQYF.

The gene calls are TRBV9 and TRBJ1-3; D might be TRBD1 (5 bases). Germline lookup yields CDR1 SGDLS and CDR2 YYNGEE. V lost 3 bases and J lost 4, with 20 bases in between. This CDR3 has 17 amino acids. In nucleotides, the CDR3 is TGTGCCAGCAGCGCCCCCCCAGGGCACCCGGGAGGAAACACCATATATTTT. This gives the protein CASSAPPGHPGGNTIYF.

The chain is built from TRBV6-5 and TRBJ1-1, with 8 bases identical to TRBD1. The germline V gene has CDR1 MNHEY and CDR2 SVGAGI. This CDR3 has 11 residues. Trimming took 4 bases from V and 11 from J; bases not matched to a gene: 3. The CDR3 bases are TGTGCCAGCAGTTCCGACAGGGGCGCTTTCTTT. Translated, it gives CASSSDRGAFF.

This chain connects TRBV15 to TRBJ1-2; a possible D gene is TRBD1 (5 bases). Germline CDR1 LNHNV, CDR2 YYDKDF (reference sequence). Deletions cut 0 bases from V and 7 bases from J, with 12 bases between. CDR3 length: 14 residues. The CDR3 sequence is CATSRDGPRAGYTF. The DNA for the CDR3 is TGTGCCACCAGCAGAGATGGCCCCAGGGCTGGCTACACCTTC.

The chain uses TRBV30 and TRBJ1-6; a possible D gene is TRBD1 (6 bases). The CDR3 covers 18 residues. V gave up 5 bases and J gave up 0 bases, with 20 bases separating them. CDR1 is GTSNPN and CDR2 is SVGIG in the germline V gene (reference sequence). CDR3 coding DNA: TGTGCCTGGCGAACGACAGGCCGGAAAAGCTCCTATAATTCACCCCTCCACTTT. Its translation: CAWRTTGRKSSYNSPLHF.

The rearrangement joins TRBV7-9 to TRBJ1-6, with TRBD1 as a possible D gene (6 bases). The CDR3 is 14 residues long. The V end lost 4 bases, the J end lost 5 bases, and 9 bases lay between the germline ends. Looked up from germline, CDR1 is SEHNR and CDR2 is FQNEAQ (reference sequence). In DNA, the CDR3 is TGTGCCAGCAGCTATCGACAGGATAATTCACCCCTCCACTTT. Its protein product is CASSYRQDNSPLHF.

This clone occurred once. J is TRBJ2-1 and V is TRBV6-2 or TRBV6-3; 8 nucleotides line up with TRBD2. J lost 2 bases, V lost 5 bases, and 5 bases had no gene match. This CDR3 comprises 15 residues. CDR1 MNHEY and CDR2 SVGEGT come from the germline V gene. CDR3 in DNA: TGTGCCAGCAGTCGAGGACTAGCCCCCTACAATGAGCAGTTCTTC. Translated: CASSRGLAPYNEQFF.

This rearrangement joins TRBV4-1 to TRBJ2-7; D is undetermined. CDR1 and CDR2 (germline): MGHRA, YSYEKL. Trimming stripped 0 bases from V and 4 bases from J, with 13 bases between. The CDR3 has 15 residues. The CDR3 region is CASSQEKGKEYEQYF. In nucleotides, the CDR3 is TGCGCCAGCAGCCAAGAAAAGGGAAAAGAGTACGAGCAGTACTTC.

The J gene is TRBJ2-7, the V gene TRBV29-1; either TRBD1 or TRBD2 may supply D (5 bases each). Germline values: CDR1 SQVTM, CDR2 ANQGSEA. The CDR3 length is 13 residues. Trimming took off 6 bases at V and 4 bases at J, with 16 bases between the two ends. The CDR3 region is CSVKSRGLYEQYF. The CDR3 DNA reads as TGCAGCGTAAAATCGAGGGGCCTTTACGAGCAGTACTTC.

This rearrangement joins TRBV10-3 to TRBJ1-1, with 7 bases matching TRBD1. V shed 7 bases, J shed 1 base, and the junction held 3 bases outside the gene matches. CDR3 length: 13 residues. Germline V lookup: CDR1 ENHRY, CDR2 SYGVKD. The CDR3 sequence: CAINQGGNTEAFF. CDR3 in DNA: TGTGCCATCAATCAGGGGGGGAACACTGAAGCTTTCTTT.

The gene calls are TRBV28 and TRBJ1-1, with D possibly being TRBD1 (5 bases). The germline V gene encodes CDR1 MDHEN and CDR2 SYDVKM. The CDR3 is 16 residues long. The ends were cut back, 5 bases at V and 2 bases at J, with 18 bases in the middle. CDR3 amino acids: CASSLTSAGGNTEAFF. In nucleotides, the CDR3 is TGTGCCAGCAGTCTGACCTCCGCGGGGGGAAACACTGAAGCTTTCTTT.

This clone was picked up one time. The V call is TRBV7-9, the J call TRBJ2-1; TRBD2 matches at 12 bases. Germline lookup yields CDR1 SEHNR and CDR2 FQNEAQ (reference sequence). This CDR3 region has 17 residues. The V gene end was trimmed by 4 bases and the J gene end by 8 bases; junction bases not matched to a gene: 12. The CDR3 DNA reads as TGTGCCAGCAGCTGTCTACCTAGCGGGAGGGCATGTGATGAGCAGTTCTTC. This encodes CASSCLPSGRACDEQFF.

The rearrangement joins TRBV6-5 to TRBJ1-2; tentative D call: TRBD1 (5 bases). The CDR3 loop spans 14 amino acids. V shed 6 bases and J shed 4 bases, with 15 bases lying between them. The germline CDR1 and CDR2 sequences are MNHEY and SVGAGI. The CDR3 bases are TGTGCCAGCAGCGTGGGACCACAAAGCTATGGCTACACCTTC. This sequence encodes CASSVGPQSYGYTF.

The V and J genes are TRBV9 and TRBJ2-2, with TRBD2 identical over 11 bases. The CDR3 consists of 17 residues. Germline-derived CDR1 and CDR2 are SGDLS and YYNGEE. After removal of 0 bases from V and 4 bases from J, the junction contained 5 bases not matched to a gene. CDR3 coding DNA: TGTGCCAGCAGCGTAGGGCTAGCGGGGGGACCCACCGGGGAGCTGTTTTTT. This gives the protein CASSVGLAGGPTGELFF.

This chain connects TRBV2 to TRBJ1-1, with a possible D match to TRBD1 (6 bases). The length of the CDR3 is 14 residues. Trimming pared 6 bases from V and 4 bases from J, leaving 15 bases between. Germline V CDR1 and CDR2: SNHLY, FYNNEI. CDR3 sequence reads: CASREGGFGTEAFF. The CDR3 nucleotides read TGTGCCAGCAGGGAGGGGGGTTTTGGCACTGAAGCTTTCTTT.

The chain uses TRBV30 and TRBJ1-5, with 7 nucleotides matching TRBD1. Trimming at V came to 2 bases and at J to 4 bases, leaving 5 bases not matched to a gene. This CDR3 region has 14 residues. Germline-derived CDR1 and CDR2 are GTSNPN and SVGIG (reference sequence). The CDR3 bases are TGTGCCTGGAGTACACAGGGGAGGAATCAGCCCCAGCATTTT. It is translated as CAWSTQGRNQPQHF. Together with reference TRBV30 and TRBJ1-5, the CDR3 gives the full variable domain: SQTIHQWPATLVQPVGSPLSLECTVEGTSNPNLYWYRQAAGRGLQLLFYSVGIGQISSEVPQNLSASRPQDRQFILSSKKLLLSDSGFYLCAWSTQGRNQPQHFGDGTRLSIL.

The chain links TRBV28 to TRBJ2-5; TRBD1 might be the D (6 bases). Deletions cut 5 bases from V and 5 bases from J, with 18 bases between. The CDR3 covers 15 residues. The germline CDR1 and CDR2 sequences are MDHEN and SYDVKM. DNA of the CDR3: TGTGCCAGCAGTCCTACTCGGACAGCTGGGGAGACCCAGTACTTC. Protein sequence: CASSPTRTAGETQYF.

J is TRBJ2-7 and V is TRBV2; 8 nucleotides line up with TRBD2. Per the germline V gene, CDR1 is SNHLY and CDR2 is FYNNEI. The CDR3 consists of 14 residues. The ends lost 7 bases at V and 5 bases at J; junction bases unmatched: 10. CDR3 amino acids: CASTKGLAGDEQYF. The CDR3 DNA is TGTGCCAGCACCAAAGGGCTAGCGGGCGACGAGCAGTACTTC.

The chain joins TRBV18 to TRBJ2-2; 11 bases match TRBD2. Germline values: CDR1 KGHSH, CDR2 LQKENI. V lost 4 bases, J lost 3 bases, and 4 bases stayed unmatched. The CDR3 is 16 residues long. The CDR3 region has the DNA TGTGCCAGCTCACGCCAACTAGCGGGAGACACCGGGGAGCTGTTTTTT. Protein product: CASSRQLAGDTGELFF.

The CDR3 here is CASSPPSGRNTEAFF. As DNA, the CDR3 is TGCGCCAGCAGCCCTCCCTCCGGGCGGAACACTGAAGCTTTCTTT. This sequence joins TRBV4-1 and TRBJ1-1; D is unresolved. This CDR3 has 15 residues. Germline V gives CDR1 MGHRA, CDR2 YSYEKL. V was clipped by 4 bases and J by 1 base, with 13 bases between them.

The chain has TRBV6-5 and TRBJ2-7; 12 bases fit TRBD1. J gave up 6 bases and V 0 bases, and 3 bases lay outside the gene matches. Germline assignment: CDR1 MNHEY and CDR2 SVGAGI. The CDR3 sequence is 15 residues long. The CDR3: CASSYSRDRGLEQYF. DNA for the CDR3: TGTGCCAGCAGTTACTCCCGGGACAGGGGGCTCGAGCAGTACTTC.

This clone was counted between two and nine times. The chain links TRBV7-8 to TRBJ2-1; 11 bases map to TRBD2. The V and J ends lost 0 bases and 10 bases, in that order; junction bases with no gene match: 5. CDR3 size: 15 residues. CDR1 is SGHVS, CDR2 FQNEAQ, per germline. The CDR3 loop reads CASSLARTSGSEQFF. The CDR3 nucleotides read TGTGCCAGCAGCTTAGCGAGGACTAGCGGGTCGGAGCAGTTCTTC.

This chain uses TRBV18 with TRBJ2-1; 10 bases line up with TRBD2. Germline V lookup: CDR1 KGHSH, CDR2 LQKENI. This CDR3 has 15 residues. The junction had 12 bases not matched to a gene; V was cut back by 6 bases and J by 10 bases. CDR3 in amino acids: CASSPTSGVVGEQFF. Written as DNA, the CDR3 is TGTGCCAGCTCCCCTACTAGCGGGGTAGTAGGCGAGCAGTTCTTC.

The CDR3 protein is CASSPRQGDSNQPQHF. CDR3 in DNA: TGTGCCAGCAGCCCTCGACAGGGCGATAGCAATCAGCCCCAGCATTTT. V gene TRBV7-2 combines with J gene TRBJ1-5; 7 bases agree with TRBD1. The CDR3 has 16 amino acids. The germline V gene has CDR1 SGHTA and CDR2 FQGNSA. V trimming: 5 bases; J trimming: 0 bases; junction bases outside the gene matches: 7.

The chain uses TRBV20-1 and TRBJ2-3; the D gene could be TRBD1 or TRBD2 (6 bases each). CDR1 and CDR2 from the germline V gene are DFQATT and SNEGSKA (reference sequence). The V gene lost 3 bases and the J gene lost 0 bases, with 10 bases spanning the gap. The CDR3 spans 14 residues. The CDR3 DNA reads as TGCAGTGCTAGTAGGGGGGCGAGCACAGATACGCAGTATTTT. Translating it yields CSASRGASTDTQYF.

This chain joins TRBV15 and TRBJ2-7; TRBD2 aligns across 11 bases. The trim removed 5 bases at V and 4 bases at J, leaving 7 bases unmatched. This CDR3 comprises 15 residues. Germline V CDR1 and CDR2: LNHNV, YYDKDF (reference sequence). CDR3 protein: CATSGRLAGIYEQYF. CDR3 DNA sequence: TGTGCCACCAGCGGTAGACTAGCGGGGATTTACGAGCAGTACTTC.

The V and J genes are TRBV7-2 and TRBJ1-1; D may be TRBD1 (5 bases). Germline CDR1 and CDR2: SGHTA and FQGNSA. V gave up 3 bases and J gave up 4 bases, with 12 bases separating them. The length of the CDR3 is 14 residues. The CDR3 reads CASSLGVGATEAFF. For the CDR3, the DNA is TGTGCCAGCAGCTTGGGGGTAGGGGCCACTGAAGCTTTCTTT.